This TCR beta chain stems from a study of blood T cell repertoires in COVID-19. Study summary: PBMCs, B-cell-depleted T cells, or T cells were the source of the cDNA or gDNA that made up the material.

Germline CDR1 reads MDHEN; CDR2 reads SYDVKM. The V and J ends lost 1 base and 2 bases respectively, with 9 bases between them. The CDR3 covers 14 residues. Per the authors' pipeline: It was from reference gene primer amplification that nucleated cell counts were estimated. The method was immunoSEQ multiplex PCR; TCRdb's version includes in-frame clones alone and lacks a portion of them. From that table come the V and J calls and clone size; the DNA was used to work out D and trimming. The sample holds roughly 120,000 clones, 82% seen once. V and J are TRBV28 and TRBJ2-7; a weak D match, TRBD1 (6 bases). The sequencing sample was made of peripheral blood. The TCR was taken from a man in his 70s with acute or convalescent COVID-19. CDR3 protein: CASSLSGVAYEQYF. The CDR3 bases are TGTGCCAGCAGTTTATCAGGGGTGGCCTACGAGCAGTACTTC.